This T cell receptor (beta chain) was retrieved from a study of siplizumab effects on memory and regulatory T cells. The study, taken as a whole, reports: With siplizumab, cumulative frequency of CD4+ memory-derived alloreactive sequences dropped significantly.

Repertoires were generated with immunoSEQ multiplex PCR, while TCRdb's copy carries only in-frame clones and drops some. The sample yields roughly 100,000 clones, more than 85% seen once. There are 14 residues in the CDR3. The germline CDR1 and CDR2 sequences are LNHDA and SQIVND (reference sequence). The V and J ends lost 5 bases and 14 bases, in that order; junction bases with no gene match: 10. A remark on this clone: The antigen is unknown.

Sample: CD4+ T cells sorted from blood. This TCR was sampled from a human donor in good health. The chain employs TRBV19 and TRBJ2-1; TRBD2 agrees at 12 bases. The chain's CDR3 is CASSDTRLAGVKFF. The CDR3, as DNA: TGTGCCAGTAGTGATACCCGACTAGCGGGAGTTAAGTTCTTC.